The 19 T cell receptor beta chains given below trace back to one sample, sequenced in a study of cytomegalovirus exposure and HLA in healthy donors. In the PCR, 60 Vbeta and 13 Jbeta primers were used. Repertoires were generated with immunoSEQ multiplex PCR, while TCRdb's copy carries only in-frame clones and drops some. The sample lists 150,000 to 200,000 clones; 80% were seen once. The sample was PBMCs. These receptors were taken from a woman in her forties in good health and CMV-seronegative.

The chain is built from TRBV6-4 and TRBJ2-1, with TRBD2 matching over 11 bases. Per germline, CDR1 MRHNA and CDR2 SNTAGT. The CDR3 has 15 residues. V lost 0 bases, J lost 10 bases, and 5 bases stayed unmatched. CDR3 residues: CASSDSGTSGWEQFF. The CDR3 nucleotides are TGTGCCAGCAGTGACTCAGGGACTAGCGGATGGGAGCAGTTCTTC.

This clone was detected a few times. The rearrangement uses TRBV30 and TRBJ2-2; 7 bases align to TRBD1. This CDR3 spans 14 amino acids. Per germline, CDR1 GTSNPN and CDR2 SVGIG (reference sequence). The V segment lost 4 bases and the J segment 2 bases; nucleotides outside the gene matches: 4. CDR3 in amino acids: CAWTQGVNTGELFF. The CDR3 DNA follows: TGTGCCTGGACCCAGGGGGTTAACACCGGGGAGCTGTTTTTT.

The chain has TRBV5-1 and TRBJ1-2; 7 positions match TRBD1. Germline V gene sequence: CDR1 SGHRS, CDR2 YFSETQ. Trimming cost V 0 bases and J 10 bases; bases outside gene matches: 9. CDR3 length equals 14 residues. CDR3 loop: CASSLGSAGGDYTF. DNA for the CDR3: TGCGCCAGCAGCTTGGGATCCGCAGGGGGTGACTACACCTTC.

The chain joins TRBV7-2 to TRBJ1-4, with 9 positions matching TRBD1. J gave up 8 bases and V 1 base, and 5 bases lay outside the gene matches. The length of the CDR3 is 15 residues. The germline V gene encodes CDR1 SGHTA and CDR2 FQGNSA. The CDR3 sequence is CASSLGQGEAEKLFF. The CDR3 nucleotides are TGTGCCAGCAGCTTAGGACAGGGGGAGGCGGAAAAACTGTTTTTT.

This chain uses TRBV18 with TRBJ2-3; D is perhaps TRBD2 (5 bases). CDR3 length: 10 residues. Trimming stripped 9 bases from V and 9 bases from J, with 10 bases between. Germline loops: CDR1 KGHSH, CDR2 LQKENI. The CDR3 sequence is CASRGDTQYF. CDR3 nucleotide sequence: TGTGCCAGTCGGGGAGACACGCAGTATTTT. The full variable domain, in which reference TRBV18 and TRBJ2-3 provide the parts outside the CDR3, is NAGVMQNPRHLVRRRGQEARLRCSPMKGHSHVYWYRQLPEEGLKFMVYLQKENIIDESGMPKERFSAEFPKEGPSILRIQQVVRGDSAAYFCASRGDTQYFGPGTRLTVL.

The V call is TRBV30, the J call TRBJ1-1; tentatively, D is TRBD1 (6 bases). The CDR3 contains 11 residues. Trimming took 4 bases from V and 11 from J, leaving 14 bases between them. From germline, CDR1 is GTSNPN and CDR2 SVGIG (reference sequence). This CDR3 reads CAWNSVRGAFF. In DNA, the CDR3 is TGTGCCTGGAATTCGGTGAGGGGGGCTTTCTTT.

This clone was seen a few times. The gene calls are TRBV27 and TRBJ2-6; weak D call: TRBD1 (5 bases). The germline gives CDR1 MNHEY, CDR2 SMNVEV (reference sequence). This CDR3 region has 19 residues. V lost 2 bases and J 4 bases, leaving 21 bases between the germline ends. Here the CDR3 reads CASSLKSSKDNWGANVLTF. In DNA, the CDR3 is TGTGCCAGCAGTTTAAAGTCTAGTAAGGACAACTGGGGGGCCAACGTCCTGACTTTC.

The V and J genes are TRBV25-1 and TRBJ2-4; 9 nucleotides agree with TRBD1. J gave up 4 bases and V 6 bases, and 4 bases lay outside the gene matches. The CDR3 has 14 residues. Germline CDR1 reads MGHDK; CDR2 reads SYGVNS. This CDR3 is CASSAGTGKNIQYF. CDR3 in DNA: TGTGCCAGCAGCGCCGGGACAGGGAAAAACATTCAGTACTTC.

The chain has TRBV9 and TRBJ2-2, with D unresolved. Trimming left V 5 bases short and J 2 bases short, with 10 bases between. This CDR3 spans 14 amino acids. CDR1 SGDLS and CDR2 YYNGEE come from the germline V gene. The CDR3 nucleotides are TGTGCCAGCAGTGGGCCTACCAACACCGGGGAGCTGTTTTTT. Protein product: CASSGPTNTGELFF.

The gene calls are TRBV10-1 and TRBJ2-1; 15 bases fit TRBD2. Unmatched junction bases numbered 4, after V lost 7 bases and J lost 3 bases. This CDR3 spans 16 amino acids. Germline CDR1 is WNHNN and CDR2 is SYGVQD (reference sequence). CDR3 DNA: TGCGCCAGCACCGGGACTAGCGGGAGGAACTACAATGAGCAGTTCTTC. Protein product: CASTGTSGRNYNEQFF.

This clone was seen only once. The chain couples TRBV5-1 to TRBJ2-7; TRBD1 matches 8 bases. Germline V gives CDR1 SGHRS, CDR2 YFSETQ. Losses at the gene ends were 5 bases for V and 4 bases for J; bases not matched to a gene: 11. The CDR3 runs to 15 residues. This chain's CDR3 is CASRSIATGGYEQYF. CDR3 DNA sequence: TGCGCCAGCAGGTCCATAGCAACAGGGGGGTACGAGCAGTACTTC.

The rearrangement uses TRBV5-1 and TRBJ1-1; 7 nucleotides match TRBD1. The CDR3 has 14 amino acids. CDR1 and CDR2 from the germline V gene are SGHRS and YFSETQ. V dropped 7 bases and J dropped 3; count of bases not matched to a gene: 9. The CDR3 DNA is TGCGCCAGCCGGATTCAGGGGGTCCACACTGAAGCTTTCTTT. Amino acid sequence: CASRIQGVHTEAFF. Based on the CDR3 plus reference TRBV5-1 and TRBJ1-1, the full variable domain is KAGVTQTPRYLIKTRGQQVTLSCSPISGHRSVSWYQQTPGQGLQFLFEYFSETQRNKGNFPGRFSGRQFSNSRSEMNVSTLELGDSALYLCASRIQGVHTEAFFGQGTRLTVV.

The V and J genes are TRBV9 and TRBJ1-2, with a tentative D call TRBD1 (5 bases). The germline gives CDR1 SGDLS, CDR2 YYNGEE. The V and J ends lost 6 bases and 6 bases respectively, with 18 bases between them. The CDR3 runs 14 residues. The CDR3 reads CASTAPGNMDGYTF. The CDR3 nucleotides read TGTGCCAGCACCGCCCCAGGGAATATGGATGGCTACACCTTC.

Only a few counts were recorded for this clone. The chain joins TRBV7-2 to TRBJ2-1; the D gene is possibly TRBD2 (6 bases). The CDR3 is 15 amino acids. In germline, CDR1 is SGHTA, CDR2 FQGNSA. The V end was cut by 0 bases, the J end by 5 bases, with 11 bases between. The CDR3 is CASSLAGGLHNEQFF. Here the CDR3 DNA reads TGTGCCAGCAGCTTAGCGGGGGGACTTCACAATGAGCAGTTCTTC.

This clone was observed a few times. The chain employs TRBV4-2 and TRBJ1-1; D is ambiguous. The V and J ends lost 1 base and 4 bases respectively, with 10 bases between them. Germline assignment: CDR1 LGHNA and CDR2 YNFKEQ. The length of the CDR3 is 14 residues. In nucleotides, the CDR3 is TGTGCCAGCAGCCAAGGAGAGGTTACCACTGAAGCTTTCTTT. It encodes CASSQGEVTTEAFF.

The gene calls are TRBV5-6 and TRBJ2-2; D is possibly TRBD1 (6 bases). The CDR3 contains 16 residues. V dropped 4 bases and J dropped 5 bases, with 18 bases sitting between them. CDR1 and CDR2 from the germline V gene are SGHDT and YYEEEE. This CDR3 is CASSRPRDILTGELFF. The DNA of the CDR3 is TGTGCCAGCAGCCGGCCTAGGGACATCCTGACCGGGGAGCTGTTTTTT.

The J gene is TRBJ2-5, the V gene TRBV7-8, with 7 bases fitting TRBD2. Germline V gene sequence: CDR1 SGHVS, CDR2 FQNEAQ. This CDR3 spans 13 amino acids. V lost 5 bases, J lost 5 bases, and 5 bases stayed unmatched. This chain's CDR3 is CASSPGRWETQYF. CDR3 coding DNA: TGTGCCAGCAGCCCCGGGAGGTGGGAGACCCAGTACTTC. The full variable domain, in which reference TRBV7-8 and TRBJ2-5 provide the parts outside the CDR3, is GAGVSQSPRYKVAKRGQDVALRCDPISGHVSLFWYQQALGQGPEFLTYFQNEAQLDKSGLPSDRFFAERPEGSVSTLKIQRTQQEDSAVYLCASSPGRWETQYFGPGTRLLVL.

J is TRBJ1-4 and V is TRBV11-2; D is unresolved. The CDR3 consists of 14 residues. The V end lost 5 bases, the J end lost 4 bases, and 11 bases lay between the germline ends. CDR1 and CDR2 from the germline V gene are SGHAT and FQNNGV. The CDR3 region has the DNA TGTGCCAGCAGCCAAGGACTGATTAATGAAAAACTGTTTTTT. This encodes CASSQGLINEKLFF.

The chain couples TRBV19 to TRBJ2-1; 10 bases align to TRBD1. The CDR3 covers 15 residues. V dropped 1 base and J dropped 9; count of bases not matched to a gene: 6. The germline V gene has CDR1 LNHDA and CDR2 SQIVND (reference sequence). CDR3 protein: CASSIGQGASGEQFF. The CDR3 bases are TGTGCCAGTAGTATAGGACAGGGGGCATCAGGTGAGCAGTTCTTC. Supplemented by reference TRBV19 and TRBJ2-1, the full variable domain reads DGGITQSPKYLFRKEGQNVTLSCEQNLNHDAMYWYRQDPGQGLRLIYYSQIVNDFQKGDIAEGYSVSREKKESFPLTVTSAQKNPTAFYLCASSIGQGASGEQFFGPGTRLTVL.